This is a list of T cell receptor beta chains from one sample in a study of resident and recirculating memory T cells in vitiligo. Sequencing used immunoSEQ multiplex PCR; TCRdb keeps in-frame clones, though not all of them. The table includes around 40,000 clones, around 90% detected once. Sequenced input: blood. The source of these receptors is a male donor with vitiligo. Each CDR3 is given with its conserved first and last residue. The order of the fields is clone size, D gene, J gene, V gene, CDR3 DNA, CDR3 protein. The D gene is left open where the match is weak. Not every row has a clone size; where given, it reads once, few, many or a size class.

>-|-|TRBJ1-2|TRBV25-1
TGTGCCAGCACAGGCACCAGTGGCTATGGCTACACCTTC
CASTGTSGYGYTF
>-|TRBD1|TRBJ2-2|TRBV7-9
TGTGCCAGCAGCTTAGTTGGACAGGCGAACACCGGGGAGCTGTTTTTT
CASSLVGQANTGELFF
>-|-|TRBJ2-7|TRBV28
TGTGCCAGCAGTTCCACAGGGTTTCCCGGTGGGCAGTACTTC
CASSSTGFPGGQYF
>-|-|TRBJ1-2|TRBV16
TGTGCCAGCAGCCCGGTCGGGGGTTTTGGCTACACCTTC
CASSPVGGFGYTF
>-|-|TRBJ2-3|TRBV4-2
TGTGCCAGCAGCCAACCCCGACTAGACCTCACAGATACGCAGTATTTT
CASSQPRLDLTDTQYF
>-|TRBD1|TRBJ1-1|TRBV25-1
TGTGCCAGCAGTGAAGGGACAGCCGCTCGCTCGGTCTTT
CASSEGTAARSVF
>-|TRBD1|TRBJ1-5|TRBV7-8
TGTGCCAGCAGCGGCCGGGACAGGGGCCGCAATCAGCCCCAGCATTTT
CASSGRDRGRNQPQHF
>-|TRBD2|TRBJ2-1|TRBV5-1
TGCGCCAGCAGCAGACTAGCGGGGGGTACCTACAATGAGCAGTTCTTC
CASSRLAGGTYNEQFF
>-|TRBD2|TRBJ2-7|TRBV7-2
TGTGCCAGCAGCCCGCCGCCTCGACTAGCGGGAACCTACGAGCAGTACTTC
CASSPPPRLAGTYEQYF
>-|-|TRBJ1-1|TRBV29-1
TGCAGCGCCTGGGGGGGACCTAACACTGAAGCTTTCTTT
CSAWGGPNTEAFF
>-|-|TRBJ1-1|TRBV7-9
TGTGCCAGCAGCTCCAGGGGCGGGCTGAACACTGAAGCTTTCTTT
CASSSRGGLNTEAFF
>-|TRBD2|TRBJ2-5|TRBV11-1
TGTGCCAGCAGCTTAGGTCGGACTAGCGGGCAAGAGACCCAGTACTTC
CASSLGRTSGQETQYF
>-|-|TRBJ2-7|TRBV27
TGTGCCAGCAAGAGTCAGGACGAGCAGTACTTC
CASKSQDEQYF
>-|TRBD1|TRBJ2-7|TRBV29-1
TGCAGCGTTAGGGCACCGGGACAGGGCCTCGAGCAGTACTTC
CSVRAPGQGLEQYF
>-|-|TRBJ2-3|TRBV2
TGTGCCAGCAGCCCTGGACTGAGCACAGATACGCAGTATTTT
CASSPGLSTDTQYF
>-|-|TRBJ1-1|TRBV5-1
TGCGCCAGCAGCCCCGGGGGGAGAGAAACTGAAGCTTTCTTT
CASSPGGRETEAFF
>-|-|TRBJ1-1|TRBV7-9
TGTGCCAGCAGCCAGGGGAACAGTCTCATGAACACTGAAGCTTTCTTT
CASSQGNSLMNTEAFF
>-|TRBD1|TRBJ1-1|TRBV15
TGTGCCACCAGAAGCTCAGGACAGGGCCTTAACACTGAAGCTTTCTTT
CATRSSGQGLNTEAFF
>-|-|TRBJ2-7|TRBV9
TGTGCCAGCAGCGCGGCCGGCACAGCCTACGAGCAGTACTTC
CASSAAGTAYEQYF
>-|TRBD1|TRBJ2-3|TRBV4-3
TGCGCCAGCAGCCAGTACAGGGGATACACAGATACGCAGTATTTT
CASSQYRGYTDTQYF
>-|-|TRBJ1-5|TRBV19
TGTGCCAGTAGTCCGAGATATAGCAATCAGCCCCAGCATTTT
CASSPRYSNQPQHF
>-|TRBD2|TRBJ2-3|TRBV7-3
TGTGCCAGCAGCCCCGGGGGGGTCGGAACAGATACGCAGTATTTT
CASSPGGVGTDTQYF
>-|-|TRBJ1-2|TRBV27
TGTGCCAGCAGTTTACGGGGGAGTGGCTACACCTTC
CASSLRGSGYTF
>-|TRBD1|TRBJ1-1|TRBV28
TGTGCCAGCAGTCCCCCGCCGGGACAGGGGACCACTGAAGCTTTCTTT
CASSPPPGQGTTEAFF
>-|TRBD1|TRBJ1-6|TRBV30
TGTGCCTGGAGTGCAAGGGACAGTTCCTATAATTCACCCCTCCACTTT
CAWSARDSSYNSPLHF
>-|-|TRBJ1-3|TRBV2
TGTGCCAGCGCCAAACAGGCCGGGGGCACCATATATTTT
CASAKQAGGTIYF
>-|-|TRBJ1-4|TRBV5-5
TGTGCCAGCAGCTTAGCGCACGACGTCGAAAAACTGTTTTTT
CASSLAHDVEKLFF
>-|-|TRBJ2-2|TRBV5-6
TGTGCCAGCAGCACGACAGTTACCGGGGAGCTGTTTTTT
CASSTTVTGELFF
>-|-|TRBJ1-3|TRBV9
TGTGCCAGCAGCTCGAGGTCTGGAAACACCATATATTTT
CASSSRSGNTIYF
>-|-|TRBJ1-2|TRBV2
TGTGCCAGCGGCGAAAGCAGGGGCGGCTACACCTTC
CASGESRGGYTF
>-|-|TRBJ2-1|TRBV6-6
TGTGCCAGCACCACACCTTGGAGCTCCTACAATGAGCAGTTCTTC
CASTTPWSSYNEQFF
>-|-|TRBJ2-7|TRBV12-5
TGTGCTAGTGGTTTGGTACCGGGGTCCTACGAGCAGTACTTC
CASGLVPGSYEQYF
>-|-|TRBJ1-1|TRBV6-5
TGTGCCAGCAGTTATGGGAGGACTGAAGCTTTCTTT
CASSYGRTEAFF
>few|TRBD1|TRBJ2-2|TRBV7-2
TGTGCCAGCCGAATGGACAGGGGAAACACCGGGGAGCTGTTTTTT
CASRMDRGNTGELFF
>few|-|TRBJ1-6|TRBV6-5
TGTGCCAGCAGTCCTCACACCGGGCCCCTCCACTTT
CASSPHTGPLHF
>-|TRBD1|TRBJ2-1|TRBV11-2
TGTGCCAGCAGCCGAACGACAGGGCCCTACAATGAGCAGTTCTTC
CASSRTTGPYNEQFF
>-|-|TRBJ1-4|TRBV28
TGTGCCAGCAGTTGGGGCAGTAATGAAAAACTGTTTTTT
CASSWGSNEKLFF
>-|-|TRBJ2-6|TRBV19
TGTGCCAGTAGTATGTTGGCTACAGGGACTGGGGCCAACGTCCTGACTTTC
CASSMLATGTGANVLTF
>-|-|TRBJ1-2|TRBV5-1
TGCGCCAGCAGCTTTAGGAGGGGCGGAATCTATGGCTACACCTTC
CASSFRRGGIYGYTF
>-|TRBD2|TRBJ2-5|TRBV12-5
TGTGCTAGTGGTTTAAAGCTACTAGCGGGGGGCCTTGTGGAGACCCAGTACTTC
CASGLKLLAGGLVETQYF
>-|-|TRBJ1-2|TRBV7-6
TGTGCCAGCAGCTTAGACGGGGGAACCTATGGCTACACCTTC
CASSLDGGTYGYTF
>-|TRBD1|TRBJ1-2|TRBV27
TGTGCCAGCCCCCCCGGACAGGGCCCCTATGGCTACACCTTC
CASPPGQGPYGYTF
>-|TRBD1|TRBJ1-1|TRBV29-1
TGCAGCGTCACCGGGACAGGGGTTAACACTGAAGCTTTCTTT
CSVTGTGVNTEAFF
>-|-|TRBJ1-1|TRBV19
TGTGCCAGTAGTATAGATGGCTCCACTGAAGCTTTCTTT
CASSIDGSTEAFF
>-|-|TRBJ2-2|TRBV5-1
TGCGCCAGCAGCTTGCAAGGGGGAAACACCGGGGAGCTGTTTTTT
CASSLQGGNTGELFF
>once|-|TRBJ1-2|TRBV5-4
TGTGCCAGCAAATTGGGGGGAGGTAGGGGCTACACCTTC
CASKLGGGRGYTF